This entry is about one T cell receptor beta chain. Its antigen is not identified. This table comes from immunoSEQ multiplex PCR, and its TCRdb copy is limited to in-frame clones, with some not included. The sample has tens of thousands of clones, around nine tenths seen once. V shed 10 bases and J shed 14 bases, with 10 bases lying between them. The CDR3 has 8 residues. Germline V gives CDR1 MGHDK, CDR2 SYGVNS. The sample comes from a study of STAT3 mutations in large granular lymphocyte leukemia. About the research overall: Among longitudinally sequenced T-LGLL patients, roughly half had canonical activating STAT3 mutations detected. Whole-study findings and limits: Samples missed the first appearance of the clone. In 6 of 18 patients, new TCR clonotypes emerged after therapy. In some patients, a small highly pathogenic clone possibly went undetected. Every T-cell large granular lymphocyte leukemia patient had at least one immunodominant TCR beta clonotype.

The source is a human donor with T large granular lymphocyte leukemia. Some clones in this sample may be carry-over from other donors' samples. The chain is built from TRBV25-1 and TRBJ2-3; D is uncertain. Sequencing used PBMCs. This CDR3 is CANHQLYF. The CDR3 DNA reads TGTGCCAACCATCAACTGTATTTT. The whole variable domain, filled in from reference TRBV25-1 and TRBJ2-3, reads EADIYQTPRYLVIGTGKKITLECSQTMGHDKMYWYQQDPGMELHLIHYSYGVNSTEKGDLSSESTVSRIRTEHFPLTLESARPSHTSQYLCANHQLYFGPGTRLTVL.